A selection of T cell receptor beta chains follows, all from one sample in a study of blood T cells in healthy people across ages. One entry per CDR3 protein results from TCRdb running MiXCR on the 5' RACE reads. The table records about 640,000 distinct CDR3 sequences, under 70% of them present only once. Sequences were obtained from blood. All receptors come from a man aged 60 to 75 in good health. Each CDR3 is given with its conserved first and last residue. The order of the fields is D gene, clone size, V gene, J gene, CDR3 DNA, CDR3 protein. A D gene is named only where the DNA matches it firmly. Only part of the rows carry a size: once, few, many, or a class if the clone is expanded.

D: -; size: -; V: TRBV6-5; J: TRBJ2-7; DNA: TGTGCCAGCAGTTACCCCCCGAACCGGGACAGAGACGGGGGCGAGCAGTACTTC; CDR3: CASSYPPNRDRDGGEQYF
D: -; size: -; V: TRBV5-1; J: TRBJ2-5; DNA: TGCGCCAGCAGCTGGGACATCCAAGAGACCCAGTACTTC; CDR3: CASSWDIQETQYF
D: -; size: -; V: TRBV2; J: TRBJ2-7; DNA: TGTGCCTCTAAGGCCAACTACGAGCAGTACTTC; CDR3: CASKANYEQYF
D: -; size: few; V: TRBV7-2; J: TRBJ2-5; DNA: TGTGCCAGCAGCTTACCTTCCCGCCAGACCCAGTACTTC; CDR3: CASSLPSRQTQYF
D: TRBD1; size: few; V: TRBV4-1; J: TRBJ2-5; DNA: TGCGCCAGCAGCCAGGGACAGAGGTACCAAGAGACCCAGTACTTC; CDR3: CASSQGQRYQETQYF
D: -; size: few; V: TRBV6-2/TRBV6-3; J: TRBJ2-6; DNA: TGTGCCAGCATGAGAGGCCACTCTGGGGCCAACGTCCTGACTTTC; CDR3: CASMRGHSGANVLTF
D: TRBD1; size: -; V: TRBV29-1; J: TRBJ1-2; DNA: TGCAGCGCCTTGGGACAGGCCAACTATGGCTACACCTTC; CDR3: CSALGQANYGYTF
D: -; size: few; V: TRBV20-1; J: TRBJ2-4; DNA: TGCAGTGTTGACAGCCCAACGGGAAACATTCAGTACTTC; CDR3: CSVDSPTGNIQYF
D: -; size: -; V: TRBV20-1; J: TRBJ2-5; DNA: TGCAGTGCTAGAGATGGGCGGGGAGGATTAAAAGAGACCCAGTACTTC; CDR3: CSARDGRGGLKETQYF
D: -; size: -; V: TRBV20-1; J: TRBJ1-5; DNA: TGCAGTGCTAGAGTTAACCAGGGGCAAGTTCAATCGGGCCAGCATTTT; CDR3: CSARVNQGQVQSGQHF
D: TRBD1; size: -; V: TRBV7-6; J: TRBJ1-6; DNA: TGTGCCAACAGCGGACAGGGGAGTCTTGATTCACCCCTCCACTTT; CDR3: CANSGQGSLDSPLHF
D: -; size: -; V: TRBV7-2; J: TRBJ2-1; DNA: TGTGCCAGCAGACCGACAGTTTCCTACAATGAGCAGTTCTTC; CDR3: CASRPTVSYNEQFF
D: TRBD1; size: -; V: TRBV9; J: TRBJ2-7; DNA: TGTGCCAGCAGCGTCCGCGGGGACAGGGGGATCGAGCAGTACTTC; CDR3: CASSVRGDRGIEQYF
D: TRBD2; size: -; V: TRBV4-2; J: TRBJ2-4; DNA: TGTGCCAGCAGCCAAGATCCTAGCGGGGGGGCGGTAAACATTCAGTACTTC; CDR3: CASSQDPSGGAVNIQYF
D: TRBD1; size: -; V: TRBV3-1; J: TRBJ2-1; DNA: TGTGCCAGTCACCACACAGGGGGCAATCGGAATGAGCAGTTCTTC; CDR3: CASHHTGGNRNEQFF
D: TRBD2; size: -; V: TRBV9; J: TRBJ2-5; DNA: TGTGCCAGCAGCGTACGAAGTAGCGGGGGCCAAGAGACCCAGTACTTC; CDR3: CASSVRSSGGQETQYF
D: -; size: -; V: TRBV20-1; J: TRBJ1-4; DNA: TGCAGTGCCGTGGGACACCGTGTTGCAACTAATGAAAAACTGTTTTTT; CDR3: CSAVGHRVATNEKLFF
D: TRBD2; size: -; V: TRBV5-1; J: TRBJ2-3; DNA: TGCGCCAGCAGGGTAGACCCAGCGGGGCGCACAGATACGCAGTATTTT; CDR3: CASRVDPAGRTDTQYF
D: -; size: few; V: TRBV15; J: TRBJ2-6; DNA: TGTGCCACCAGCAGAGAGGTCTCTGGGGCCAACGTCCTGACTTTC; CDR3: CATSREVSGANVLTF
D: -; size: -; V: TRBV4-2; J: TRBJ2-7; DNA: TGTGCCAGCAGCCAAGAAGGGTCCAGGGCCAATCGGGGCGAGCAGTACTTC; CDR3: CASSQEGSRANRGEQYF
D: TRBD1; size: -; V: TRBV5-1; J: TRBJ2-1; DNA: TGCGCCAGCAGCACTCAGGGGGCTGGGAATGAGCAGTTCTTC; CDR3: CASSTQGAGNEQFF
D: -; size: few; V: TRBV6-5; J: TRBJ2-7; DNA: TGTGCCAGCACTAGGGGCCACGAGCAGTACTTC; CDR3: CASTRGHEQYF
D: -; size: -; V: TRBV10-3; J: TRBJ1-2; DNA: TGTGCCACCTCGGGCAGGCCAACTAACTATGGCTACACCTTC; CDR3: CATSGRPTNYGYTF
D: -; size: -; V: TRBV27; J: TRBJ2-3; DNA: TGTGCCAGCAGTTGGAGGGACACCACAGATACGCGGTATTTT; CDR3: CASSWRDTTDTRYF
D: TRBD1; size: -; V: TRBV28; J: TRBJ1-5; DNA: TGTGCCAGCAGAAAGACAGGGCTGCAGCCCCAGCATTTT; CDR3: CASRKTGLQPQHF
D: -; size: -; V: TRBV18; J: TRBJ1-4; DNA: TGTGCCAACTCACACCTGGGATTTGAAAAACTGTTTTTT; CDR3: CANSHLGFEKLFF
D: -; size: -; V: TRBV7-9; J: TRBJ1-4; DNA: TGTGCCAGCACCACAGGTGCAACTAATGAAAAACTGTTTTTT; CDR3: CASTTGATNEKLFF
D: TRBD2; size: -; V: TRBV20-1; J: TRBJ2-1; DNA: TGCAGTGCTCCCCCGACTAGCGGGGCCGACAATGAGCAGTTCTTC; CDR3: CSAPPTSGADNEQFF
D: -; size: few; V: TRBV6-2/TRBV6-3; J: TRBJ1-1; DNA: TGTGCCAGCAGTTATGGGTACACTGAAGCTTTCTTT; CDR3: CASSYGYTEAFF
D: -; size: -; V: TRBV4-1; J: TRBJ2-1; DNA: TGCGCCAGCAGCCAAGATGGGCCTACGGGGACGTACAATGAGCAGTTCTTC; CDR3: CASSQDGPTGTYNEQFF
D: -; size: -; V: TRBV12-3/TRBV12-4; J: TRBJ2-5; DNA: TGTGCCAGCAGTGTAATGGGGGCTGCGGAGACCCAGTACTTC; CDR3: CASSVMGAAETQYF
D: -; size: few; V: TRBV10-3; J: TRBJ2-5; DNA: TGTGCCATCAGTGTAACTCTAGGGACCCAGTACTTC; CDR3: CAISVTLGTQYF
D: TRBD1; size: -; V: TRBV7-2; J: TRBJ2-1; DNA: TGTGCCAGCAGCTTCCCCCTGGACAGGGGGCGTCTCGATGAGCAGTTCTTC; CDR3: CASSFPLDRGRLDEQFF
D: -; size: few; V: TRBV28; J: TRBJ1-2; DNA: TGTGCCAGCAGTGCGGTCTCTTACTATGGCTACACCTTC; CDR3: CASSAVSYYGYTF
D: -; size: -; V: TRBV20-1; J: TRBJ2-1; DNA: TGCAGTGCCCTCAATAATAGGCCCATGGTCTCCTACAATGAGCAGTTCTTC; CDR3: CSALNNRPMVSYNEQFF
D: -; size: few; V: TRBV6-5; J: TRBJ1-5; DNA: TGTGCCAGCAGTCCATGGGGCAGGGGCAATCAGCCCCAGCATTTT; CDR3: CASSPWGRGNQPQHF